This T cell receptor beta chain was captured by sequencing in a study of shared clonotypes between healthy human individuals. In its sample, this clone was seen once. Some clones are missing from TCRdb's copy, which holds only in-frame ones; the method was immunoSEQ multiplex PCR. Here the sample spans 950,000 to 1,100,000 clones, around 76% being singletons. What was sequenced was memory CD4+ T cells sorted from blood. Described subset: CD45RA-negative fraction. This receptor was identified in a man younger than 35 in good health.

The CDR3 coding sequence is TGCAGCGTGGTACGGGACAGGGGGCTCGGCTACACCTTC. Amino acid sequence: CSVVRDRGLGYTF. The rearrangement links TRBV29-1 to TRBJ1-2; 12 bases are a match to TRBD1. The CDR3 is 13 residues long. Germline values: CDR1 SQVTM, CDR2 ANQGSEA. V lost 6 bases and J lost 8; bases outside the gene matches: 7.